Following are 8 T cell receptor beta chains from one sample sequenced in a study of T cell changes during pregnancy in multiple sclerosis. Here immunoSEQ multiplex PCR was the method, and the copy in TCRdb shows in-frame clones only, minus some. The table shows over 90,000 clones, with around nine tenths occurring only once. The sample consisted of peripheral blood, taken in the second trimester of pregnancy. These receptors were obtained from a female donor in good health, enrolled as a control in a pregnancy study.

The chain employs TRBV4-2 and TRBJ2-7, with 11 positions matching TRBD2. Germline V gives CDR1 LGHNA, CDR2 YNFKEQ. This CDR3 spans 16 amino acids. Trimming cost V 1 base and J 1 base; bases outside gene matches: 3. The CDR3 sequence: CASSQGGTSGSYEQYF. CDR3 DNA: TGTGCCAGCAGCCAAGGCGGGACTAGCGGATCCTACGAGCAGTACTTC.

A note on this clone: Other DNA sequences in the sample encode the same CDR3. CDR3 loop: CASTDSYGYTF. The CDR3 nucleotides read TGTGCCAGTACTGACAGCTATGGCTACACCTTC. The rearrangement links TRBV19 to TRBJ1-2; a weak D match, TRBD1 (5 bases). Germline lookup yields CDR1 LNHDA and CDR2 SQIVND (reference sequence). CDR3 length equals 11 residues. The V end was cut by 7 bases, the J end by 4 bases, with 7 bases between.

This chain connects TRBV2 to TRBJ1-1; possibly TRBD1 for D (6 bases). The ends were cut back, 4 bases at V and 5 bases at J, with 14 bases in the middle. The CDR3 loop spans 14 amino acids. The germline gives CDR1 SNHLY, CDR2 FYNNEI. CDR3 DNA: TGTGCCAGCAGTGGGTACAGGGAGGGAACTGAAGCTTTCTTT. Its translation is CASSGYREGTEAFF.

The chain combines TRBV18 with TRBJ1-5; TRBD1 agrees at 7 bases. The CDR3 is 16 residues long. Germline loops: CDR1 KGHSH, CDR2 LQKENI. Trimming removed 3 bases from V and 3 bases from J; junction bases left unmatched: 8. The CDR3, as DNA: TGTGCCAGCTCACCGACGACAGGGCACTCCAATCAGCCCCAGCATTTT. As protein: CASSPTTGHSNQPQHF.

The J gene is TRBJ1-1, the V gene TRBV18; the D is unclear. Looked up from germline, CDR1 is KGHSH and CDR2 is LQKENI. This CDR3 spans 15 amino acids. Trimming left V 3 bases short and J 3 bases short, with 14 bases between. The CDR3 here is CASSPINGGHTEAFF. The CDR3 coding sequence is TGTGCCAGCTCACCGATCAACGGAGGGCACACTGAAGCTTTCTTT.

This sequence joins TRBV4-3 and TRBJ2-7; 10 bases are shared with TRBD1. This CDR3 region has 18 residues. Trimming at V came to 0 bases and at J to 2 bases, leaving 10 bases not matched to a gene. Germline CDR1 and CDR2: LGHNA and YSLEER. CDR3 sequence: CASSQESHPGQGAYEQYF. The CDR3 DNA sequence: TGCGCCAGCAGCCAAGAGAGCCACCCTGGACAGGGGGCCTACGAGCAGTACTTC.

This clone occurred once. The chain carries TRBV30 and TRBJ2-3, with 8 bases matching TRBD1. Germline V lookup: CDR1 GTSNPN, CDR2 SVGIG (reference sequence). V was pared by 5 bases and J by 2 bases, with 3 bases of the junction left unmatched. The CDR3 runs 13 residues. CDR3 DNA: TGTGCCTGGGCGACAGGGGTCACAGATACGCAGTATTTT. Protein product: CAWATGVTDTQYF.

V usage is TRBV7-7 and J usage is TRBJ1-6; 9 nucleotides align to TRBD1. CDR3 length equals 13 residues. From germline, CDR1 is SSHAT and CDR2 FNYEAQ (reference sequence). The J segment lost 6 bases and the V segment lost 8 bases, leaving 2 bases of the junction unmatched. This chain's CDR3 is CASGTGLNSPLHF. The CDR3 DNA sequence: TGTGCCAGCGGGACAGGGCTTAATTCACCCCTCCACTTT.